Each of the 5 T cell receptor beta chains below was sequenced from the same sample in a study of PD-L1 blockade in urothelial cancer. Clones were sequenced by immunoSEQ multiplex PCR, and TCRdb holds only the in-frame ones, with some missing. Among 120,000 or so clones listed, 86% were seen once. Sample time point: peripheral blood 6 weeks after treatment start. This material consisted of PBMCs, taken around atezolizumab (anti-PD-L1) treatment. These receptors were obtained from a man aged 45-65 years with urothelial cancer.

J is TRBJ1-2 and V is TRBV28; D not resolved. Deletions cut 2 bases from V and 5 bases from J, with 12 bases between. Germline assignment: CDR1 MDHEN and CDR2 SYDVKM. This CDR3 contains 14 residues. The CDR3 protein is CASSLVETKYGYTF. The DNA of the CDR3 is TGTGCCAGCAGTTTAGTTGAGACAAAATATGGCTACACCTTC.

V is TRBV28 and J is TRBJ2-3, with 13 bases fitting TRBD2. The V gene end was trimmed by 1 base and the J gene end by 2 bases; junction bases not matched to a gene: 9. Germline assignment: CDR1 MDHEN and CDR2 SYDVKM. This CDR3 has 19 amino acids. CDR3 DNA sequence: TGTGCCAGCAGTTTATTCGGACTAGCGGGGGAGCTGCCCACAGATACGCAGTATTTT. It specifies CASSLFGLAGELPTDTQYF.

Here the CDR3 DNA reads TGTGCCAGCAGCCCACCTGGTGGGGCAGGCATAGATACGCAGTATTTT. Translated, it gives CASSPPGGAGIDTQYF. The rearrangement uses TRBV9 and TRBJ2-3; a possible D gene is TRBD1 (5 bases). The V gene's germline CDR1 is SGDLS and CDR2 YYNGEE. CDR3 length: 16 residues. V was shortened by 4 bases and J by 5 bases, with 20 bases between the two germline ends.

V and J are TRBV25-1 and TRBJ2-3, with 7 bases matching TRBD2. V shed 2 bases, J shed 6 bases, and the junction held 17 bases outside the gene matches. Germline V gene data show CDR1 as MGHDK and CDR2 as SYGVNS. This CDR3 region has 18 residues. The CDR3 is CASSEKRGGDYRRDTQYF. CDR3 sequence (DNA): TGTGCCAGCAGTGAAAAGAGGGGAGGGGACTACCGAAGGGATACGCAGTATTTT.

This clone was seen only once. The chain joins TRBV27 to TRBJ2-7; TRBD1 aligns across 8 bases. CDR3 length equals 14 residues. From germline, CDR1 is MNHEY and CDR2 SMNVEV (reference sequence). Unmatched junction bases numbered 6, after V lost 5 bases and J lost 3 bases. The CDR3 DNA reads TGTGCCAGCAGTCTCAGGGGGCGCGGCTACGAGCAGTACTTC. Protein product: CASSLRGRGYEQYF.